This TCR beta chain was recorded in a study of blood T cells in healthy people across ages (dated by TCRdb to between 2015 and 2017). Regarding the research as a whole: In model experiments, roughly one uniquely barcoded TCR beta cDNA molecule per two T cells was captured by template switching. Age-related changes in TCR beta repertoire diversity were measured in the study by deep sequencing normalized with unique cDNA molecular identifiers. The donors were divided into four age groups: young (average around 17 years), middle-aged (about 39), aged (approximately 62) and long-lived (roughly 86). Donors of different ages were randomly distributed across sequencing lanes to avoid experimental bias. For two donors (one aged 18 to 30 and one aged 80 or older), the study analyzed two additional independent replicas of 1 million unique cDNA reads from the same blood draw. What the research found in general, with its limitations: The percentage of naive T cells measured by flow cytometry correlated strongly with observed TCR beta diversity. Since profiling was done on bulk unsorted PBMCs, naive and antigen-experienced compartments could not be conclusively compared. Compared with the aged group, the long-lived group had more naive CD4+ T cells, fewer expanded clones and increased TCR diversity, suggesting age selection. Total diversity estimates from one million sequenced T cells were considered lower bounds and underestimates. Because donor CMV infection status was unknown, age-related changes in expanded clonotypes were potentially confounded. Observed TCR beta diversity per million T cells fell roughly linearly with age, and a significant reduction was already apparent by age roughly 40.

The donors were a few dozen Caucasian individuals from Russia, aged roughly 6 to 90 years, who were systemically healthy. Each donor gave around 9.5 milliliters of peripheral blood, collected into EDTA-treated Vacutainer tubes. Ficoll-Paque density-gradient centrifugation was used to isolate PBMCs, with at least 7 million obtained per sample. Trizol reagent was used to extract total RNA from the PBMCs, yielding at least 5.5 micrograms per sample. The percentages of naive CD45RAhigh/CD27high T cells were determined by flow cytometry on a PBMC aliquot from every donor. This clonotype was picked up a small number of times. No cognate antigen has been identified for it. It has no much larger one-base neighbor in the sample; base qualities were not kept. Including the terminal cysteine and phenylalanine, the CDR3 comprises 16 residues. Just CDR3 DNA is preserved here, 48 bases in frame from base 1. V loses 3 bases at its end and J loses 2 bases; junction bases beyond the gene matches: 7.

Preparation of the library involved 5' RACE. The run used an Illumina HiSeq 2500. A second about 7 to 12 cycle PCR used a sample-barcoded 5' primer and a J-beta primer mix. A template-switch 5' adaptor carrying 12 random nucleotides introduced a unique molecular identifier onto each TCR beta cDNA molecule. Each sample yielded at least 2.5 million CDR3-containing paired-end reads. First-strand cDNA was synthesized from all RNA with the Mint cDNA synthesis kit, primed by a TRBC-specific oligonucleotide. All cDNA was treated with uracil-DNA glycosylase and then went through a first 18-cycle PCR with the universal primers M1SS and BC2_uni_R. As for the authors' bioinformatics: For normalization, 1 million high-quality reads, each with a distinct molecular identifier, were randomly selected from each sample. Reads with shared molecular identifiers were discarded instead of being binned into consensus sequences. MiTCR, with a Q25 quality threshold and the strictest error-elimination algorithm, was used for CDR3 identification, clonotype clustering and error correction. Lower-bound total TCR beta diversity was estimated with a nonparametric unseen species model using Euler transformation. Through fastp at Q25 and MiXCR, TCRdb rebuilt clones from the public reads, retaining in-frame beta chains. Each CDR3 protein gets just one entry, which takes the most common genes and DNA from the rows behind it. TCRdb, not the original authors, processed these V and J calls. The sample table lists over 1,300,000 distinct CDR3 sequences, approximately 60% of them with a count of one. About 6.3% of the sample is taken by the ten largest.

Sample: blood. The sequence came from a young man in good health. The chain is assembled from TRBV12-3 or TRBV12-4 and TRBJ2-3; TRBD2 lines up with 8 middle nucleotides. The DNA sequence is given as TGTGCCAGCAGTTTTGGGACTAGGAGCTCCACAGATACGCAGTATTTT. Its product reads: CASSFGTRSSTDTQYF.